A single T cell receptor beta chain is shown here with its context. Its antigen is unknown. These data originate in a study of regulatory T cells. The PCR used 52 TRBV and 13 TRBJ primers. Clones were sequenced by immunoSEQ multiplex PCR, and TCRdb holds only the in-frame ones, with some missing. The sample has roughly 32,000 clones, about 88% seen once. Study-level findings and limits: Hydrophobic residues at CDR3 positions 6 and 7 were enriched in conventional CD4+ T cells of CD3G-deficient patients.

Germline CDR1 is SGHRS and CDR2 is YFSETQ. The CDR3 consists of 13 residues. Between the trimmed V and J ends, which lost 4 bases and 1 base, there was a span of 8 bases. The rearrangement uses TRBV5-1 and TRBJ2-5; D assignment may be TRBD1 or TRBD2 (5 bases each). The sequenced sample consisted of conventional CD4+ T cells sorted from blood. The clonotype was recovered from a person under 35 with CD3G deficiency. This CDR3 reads CASSRGLQETQYF. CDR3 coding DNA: TGCGCCAGCAGCCGGGGCCTCCAAGAGACCCAGTACTTC.